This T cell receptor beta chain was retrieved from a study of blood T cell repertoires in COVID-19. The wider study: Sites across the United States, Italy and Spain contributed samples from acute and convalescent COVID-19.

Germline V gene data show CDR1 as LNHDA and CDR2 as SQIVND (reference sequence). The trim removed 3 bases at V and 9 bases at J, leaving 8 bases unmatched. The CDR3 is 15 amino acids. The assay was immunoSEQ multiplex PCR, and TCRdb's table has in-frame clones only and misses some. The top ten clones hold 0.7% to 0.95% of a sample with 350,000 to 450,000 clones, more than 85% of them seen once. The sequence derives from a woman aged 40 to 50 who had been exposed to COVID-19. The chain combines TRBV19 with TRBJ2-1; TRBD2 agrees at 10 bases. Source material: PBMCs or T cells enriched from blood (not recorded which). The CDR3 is CASSIPSGRFGEQFF. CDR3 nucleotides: TGTGCCAGTAGTATCCCTAGCGGGAGATTCGGTGAGCAGTTCTTC.